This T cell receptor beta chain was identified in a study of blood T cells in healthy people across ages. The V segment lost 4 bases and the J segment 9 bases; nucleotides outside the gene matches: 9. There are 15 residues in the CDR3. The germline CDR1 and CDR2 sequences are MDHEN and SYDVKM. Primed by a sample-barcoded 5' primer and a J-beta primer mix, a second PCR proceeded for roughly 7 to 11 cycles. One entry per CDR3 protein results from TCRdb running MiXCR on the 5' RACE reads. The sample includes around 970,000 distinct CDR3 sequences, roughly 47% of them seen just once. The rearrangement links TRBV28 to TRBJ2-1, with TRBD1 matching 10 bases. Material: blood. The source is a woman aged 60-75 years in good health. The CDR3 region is CASSSGTGAAGEQFF. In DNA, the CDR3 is TGTGCCAGCAGTTCCGGGACAGGGGCTGCTGGTGAGCAGTTCTTC.